Below are 29 T cell receptor beta chains sequenced from a single sample in a study of a mutant IDH1 vaccine in newly diagnosed glioma. Time point noted: week 23, last vaccination. All doses held 300 ug of mutant IDH1 20-mer peptide, with topical imiquimod. The data were produced by immunoSEQ multiplex PCR, yet TCRdb's version contains in-frame clones alone and is incomplete. Here the sample spans about 60,000 clones, 80% to 90% being singletons. Antigen specificity for these receptors is unknown. The source was PBMCs, collected from a glioma patient whose treatment included an IDH1 peptide vaccine. These receptors all stem from a man aged 35 to 55 with glioma.

The rearrangement joins TRBV15 to TRBJ1-4, with a tentative D call TRBD1 (5 bases). The CDR3 totals 15 residues. Germline V gives CDR1 LNHNV, CDR2 YYDKDF (reference sequence). The V gene lost 3 bases and the J gene lost 4 bases, with 12 bases spanning the gap. The CDR3 nucleotides are TGTGCCACCAGCAGGGGGCTCAGCTATAATGAAAAACTGTTTTTT. It specifies CATSRGLSYNEKLFF. Together with reference TRBV15 and TRBJ1-4, the CDR3 gives the full variable domain: DAMVIQNPRYQVTQFGKPVTLSCSQTLNHNVMYWYQQKSSQAPKLLFHYYDKDFNNEADTPDNFQSRRPNTSFCFLDIRSPGLGDTAMYLCATSRGLSYNEKLFFGSGTQLSVL.

The rearrangement uses TRBV4-1 and TRBJ2-7; 10 nucleotides match TRBD2. From germline, CDR1 is MGHRA and CDR2 YSYEKL. The J segment lost 0 bases and the V segment lost 6 bases, leaving 5 bases of the junction unmatched. This CDR3 has 15 residues. CDR3 DNA: TGCGCCAGCAGGAGGACTAGCGGTGCCTCCTACGAGCAGTACTTC. This translates into CASRRTSGASYEQYF.

The V call is TRBV7-8, the J call TRBJ2-7; no clear D. Germline V lookup: CDR1 SGHVS, CDR2 FQNEAQ. V gave up 2 bases and J gave up 0 bases, with 5 bases separating them. The length of the CDR3 is 13 residues. CDR3 nucleotides: TGTGCCAGCAGCTTACCGGGCTCCTACGAGCAGTACTTC. As protein: CASSLPGSYEQYF.

V and J are TRBV6-1 and TRBJ1-5; D may be TRBD1 (6 bases). The length of the CDR3 is 15 residues. Germline-derived CDR1 and CDR2 are MNHNS and SASEGT. V was cut by 2 bases and J by 9 bases, with 17 bases left in between. CDR3 in amino acids: CASSEWAGALWPQHF. CDR3 sequence (DNA): TGTGCCAGCAGTGAATGGGCGGGGGCCCTGTGGCCCCAGCATTTT.

The rearrangement joins TRBV28 to TRBJ2-1; D is possibly TRBD2 (5 bases). This CDR3 has 15 amino acids. Germline V gives CDR1 MDHEN, CDR2 SYDVKM. V lost 6 bases to trimming and J lost 4 bases, with 16 bases between them. CDR3 bases: TGTGCCAGCAGCCCTACTAGACGAAATTACAATGAGCAGTTCTTC. Encoded protein: CASSPTRRNYNEQFF. The full variable domain, with the rest looked up from reference TRBV28 and TRBJ2-1, is DVKVTQSSRYLVKRTGEKVFLECVQDMDHENMFWYRQDPGLGLRLIYFSYDVKMKEKGDIPEGYSVSREKKERFSLILESASTNQTSMYLCASSPTRRNYNEQFFGPGTRLTVL.

V is TRBV4-3 and J is TRBJ2-7, with 8 positions matching TRBD1. Germline V gives CDR1 LGHNA, CDR2 YSLEER. The junction had 4 bases not matched to a gene; V was cut back by 1 base and J by 2 bases. There are 15 residues in the CDR3. CDR3: CASSQVQGAAYEQYF. The CDR3 DNA reads TGCGCCAGCAGCCAAGTTCAGGGGGCCGCCTACGAGCAGTACTTC.

This clone showed up just a few times. The chain uses TRBV5-1 and TRBJ2-2; maybe TRBD2 (6 bases). This CDR3 spans 16 amino acids. CDR1 is SGHRS, CDR2 YFSETQ, per germline. V lost 3 bases and J lost 1, with 13 bases in between. CDR3 nucleotides: TGCGCCAGCAGCTCCCGGGACTTAAAGAACACCGGGGAGCTGTTTTTT. Residues: CASSSRDLKNTGELFF.

The genes are TRBV7-8 and TRBJ1-5; D is ambiguous. Germline V gene data show CDR1 as SGHVS and CDR2 as FQNEAQ. Trimming removed 4 bases from V and 5 bases from J, with 12 bases in between. The CDR3 is made up of 14 amino acids. This chain's CDR3 is CASSSDGKYQPQHF. The CDR3 region has the DNA TGTGCCAGCAGCTCAGACGGGAAATATCAGCCCCAGCATTTT.

This rearrangement joins TRBV27 to TRBJ1-2; no reliable D call. The germline V and J ends were trimmed by 2 bases and 0 bases, with 4 bases remaining between them. The CDR3 is 13 residues long. Germline loops: CDR1 MNHEY, CDR2 SMNVEV (reference sequence). CDR3 nucleotide sequence: TGTGCCAGCAGTTTAACAGCTAACTATGGCTACACCTTC. This codes for CASSLTANYGYTF.

This chain links TRBV18 with TRBJ2-7, with 10 bases aligning to TRBD1. Germline V CDR1 and CDR2: KGHSH, LQKENI. The CDR3 sequence is 15 residues long. V gave up 0 bases and J gave up 5 bases; unmatched junction bases: 4. The CDR3 bases are TGTGCCAGCTCACCACCGACAGGGGGCGCGGACGAGCAGTACTTC. It translates to CASSPPTGGADEQYF.

The J gene is TRBJ2-7, the V gene TRBV20-1; D ambiguous. Germline loops: CDR1 DFQATT, CDR2 SNEGSKA (reference sequence). The CDR3 extends over 11 amino acids. V dropped 5 bases and J dropped 7 bases, with 12 bases sitting between them. CDR3 loop: CSAGVAQEQYF. DNA for the CDR3: TGCAGTGCTGGAGTGGCCCAGGAGCAGTACTTC.

The rearrangement links TRBV19 to TRBJ1-1; D is possibly TRBD1 (5 bases). The CDR3 has 14 residues. Germline V gene sequence: CDR1 LNHDA, CDR2 SQIVND (reference sequence). The V end lost 6 bases, the J end lost 0 bases, and 11 bases lay between the germline ends. The DNA for the CDR3 is TGTGCCAGTAGCGGGACGGTAATGAACACTGAAGCTTTCTTT. This codes for CASSGTVMNTEAFF.

The chain employs TRBV4-2 and TRBJ1-1; possible D gene TRBD1, 5 bases. The germline CDR1 and CDR2 sequences are LGHNA and YNFKEQ. The CDR3 contains 13 residues. Between the trimmed V and J ends, which lost 0 bases and 7 bases, there was a span of 9 bases. Here the CDR3 DNA reads TGTGCCAGCAGCCAAGATCAGGGACTTGAAGCTTTCTTT. Translated: CASSQDQGLEAFF.

The chain recombines TRBV27 with TRBJ2-3; a weak D match, TRBD2 (5 bases). From germline, CDR1 is MNHEY and CDR2 SMNVEV (reference sequence). V dropped 0 bases and J dropped 1 base, with 11 bases sitting between them. The CDR3 is 16 residues long. The CDR3 DNA reads TGTGCCAGCAGTTTATCCGTACTAGGGCGCACAGATACGCAGTATTTT. Protein product: CASSLSVLGRTDTQYF.

As DNA, the CDR3 is TGTGCCAGTAGCCGCCAGGGGCTGGATGAAAAACTGTTTTTT. This sequence encodes CASSRQGLDEKLFF. V is TRBV19 and J is TRBJ1-4; a weak D match, TRBD1 (6 bases). CDR1 is LNHDA and CDR2 is SQIVND in the germline V gene (reference sequence). V was shortened by 6 bases and J by 6 bases, with 14 bases between the two germline ends. The length of the CDR3 is 14 residues.

V gene TRBV14 combines with J gene TRBJ2-7; unclear D gene. This CDR3 has 12 residues. The germline gives CDR1 SGHDN, CDR2 FVKESK. With 4 bases removed from V and 7 bases from J, the gap between germline ends came to 11 bases. The CDR3 protein is CASSPVQKEQYF. CDR3 DNA sequence: TGTGCCAGCAGCCCCGTCCAGAAAGAGCAGTACTTC.

Concerning this clone: The junction and the germline gene differ at one end; a read error may be behind it. This chain joins TRBV11-2 and TRBJ2-5; D not resolved. Germline assignment: CDR1 SGHAT and CDR2 FQNNGV. This CDR3 has 13 amino acids. CDR3 residues: CASSFVGLESQYF. For the CDR3, the DNA is TGTGCCAGCAGCTTCGTGGGCCTTGAGAGCCAGTACTTC.

The V call is TRBV5-1, the J call TRBJ2-7; 9 bases agree with TRBD1. The V segment lost 4 bases and the J segment 6 bases; nucleotides outside the gene matches: 5. CDR1 and CDR2 from the germline V gene are SGHRS and YFSETQ. CDR3 length: 13 amino acids. The CDR3 bases are TGCGCCAGCAGCGGAACAGGGGGCCGCGAGCAGTACTTC. It translates to CASSGTGGREQYF.

The J gene is TRBJ2-4, the V gene TRBV4-3, with D possibly matching TRBD1 (6 bases). The V gene's germline CDR1 is LGHNA and CDR2 YSLEER. This CDR3 has 15 amino acids. Trimming cost V 3 bases and J 8 bases, with 17 bases left between them. Here the CDR3 reads CASSHRQGNSDIQYF. The CDR3 DNA follows: TGCGCCAGCAGCCATCGGCAGGGGAATAGTGACATTCAGTACTTC.

The chain employs TRBV7-2 and TRBJ2-1; the match to TRBD2 covers 10 bases. Germline V gene lookup returns CDR1 SGHTA and CDR2 FQGNSA. CDR3 length equals 13 residues. The junction had 4 bases not matched to a gene; V was cut back by 3 bases and J by 11 bases. CDR3 bases: TGTGCCAGCAGCTTCCCTAGCGGGAGAAAGCAGTTCTTC. Encoded protein: CASSFPSGRKQFF.

The J gene is TRBJ1-5, the V gene TRBV19, with D tentatively TRBD1 (5 bases). This CDR3 spans 18 amino acids. In germline, CDR1 is LNHDA, CDR2 SQIVND (reference sequence). The V end was cut by 3 bases, the J end by 0 bases, with 18 bases between. As DNA, the CDR3 is TGTGCCAGTAGTATGGAGAACGGGGGGTCCTTTAGCAATCAGCCCCAGCATTTT. Translated, it gives CASSMENGGSFSNQPQHF. Full variable domain (outside the CDR3, taken from reference TRBV19 and TRBJ1-5): DGGITQSPKYLFRKEGQNVTLSCEQNLNHDAMYWYRQDPGQGLRLIYYSQIVNDFQKGDIAEGYSVSREKKESFPLTVTSAQKNPTAFYLCASSMENGGSFSNQPQHFGDGTRLSIL.

The CDR3 region is CASSGQEVQPQHF. CDR3 sequence (DNA): TGCGCCAGCAGTGGGCAGGAGGTCCAGCCCCAGCATTTT. The chain uses TRBV10-2 and TRBJ1-5; D remains unclear. The germline V gene encodes CDR1 WSHSY and CDR2 SAAADI. The CDR3 length is 13 residues. V lost 4 bases and J lost 7, with 11 bases in between.

The chain links TRBV4-1 to TRBJ2-7; 11 bases agree with TRBD2. The junction had 9 bases not matched to a gene; V was cut back by 3 bases and J by 2 bases. This CDR3 region has 17 residues. The germline V gene encodes CDR1 MGHRA and CDR2 YSYEKL. CDR3 bases: TGCGCCAGCAGCCAGGCCGGGACTAGCGGTACTCCCTACGAGCAGTACTTC. This codes for CASSQAGTSGTPYEQYF.

The genes are TRBV5-4 and TRBJ2-7, with a possible D match to TRBD1 (5 bases). Looked up from germline, CDR1 is SGHNT and CDR2 is YYREEE (reference sequence). V was cut by 3 bases and J by 0 bases, with 10 bases left in between. This CDR3 spans 14 amino acids. CDR3 residues: CASSWRQSSYEQYF. The CDR3 nucleotides read TGTGCCAGCAGCTGGAGACAGAGCTCCTACGAGCAGTACTTC.

The V and J genes are TRBV6-5 and TRBJ1-3; D uncertain. The germline CDR1 and CDR2 sequences are MNHEY and SVGAGI. Trimming took off 5 bases at V and 0 bases at J, with 8 bases between the two ends. The CDR3 length is 14 residues. The CDR3: CASSQDHSGNTIYF. The DNA of the CDR3 is TGTGCCAGCAGTCAAGACCACTCTGGAAACACCATATATTTT.

The chain couples TRBV5-6 to TRBJ2-3; tentative D call: TRBD2 (5 bases). The CDR3 totals 13 residues. V lost 4 bases and J 6 bases, leaving 12 bases between the germline ends. CDR1 is SGHDT, CDR2 YYEEEE, per germline. In DNA, the CDR3 is TGTGCCAGCAGCCGTGGGGAGTCGGATACGCAGTATTTT. Its protein is CASSRGESDTQYF. The whole variable domain, filled in from reference TRBV5-6 and TRBJ2-3, reads DAGVTQSPTHLIKTRGQQVTLRCSPKSGHDTVSWYQQALGQGPQFIFQYYEEEERQRGNFPDRFSGHQFPNYSSELNVNALLLGDSALYLCASSRGESDTQYFGPGTRLTVL.

The rearrangement joins TRBV7-2 to TRBJ2-1; 7 positions agree with TRBD2. This CDR3 has 13 amino acids. J gave up 7 bases and V 7 bases, and 7 bases lay outside the gene matches. The V gene's germline CDR1 is SGHTA and CDR2 FQGNSA. In DNA form, the CDR3 reads TGTGCCAGCACTGCCGGGACTACAAATGAGCAGTTCTTC. This encodes CASTAGTTNEQFF.

V usage is TRBV7-2 and J usage is TRBJ1-1; D is uncertain. This CDR3 comprises 13 residues. Trimming left V 1 base short and J 1 base short, with 4 bases between. The germline V gene encodes CDR1 SGHTA and CDR2 FQGNSA. CDR3 in amino acids: CASSLGRNTEAFF. CDR3 bases: TGTGCCAGCAGCTTAGGGAGGAACACTGAAGCTTTCTTT.

This chain uses TRBV29-1 with TRBJ2-2, with D perhaps TRBD1 (6 bases). The CDR3 consists of 15 residues. Trimming cost V 6 bases and J 0 bases, with 14 bases left between them. Germline V gene lookup returns CDR1 SQVTM and CDR2 ANQGSEA. The CDR3 region has the DNA TGCAGCGTACTAGGCGGACAGCCGAACACCGGGGAGCTGTTTTTT. Amino acids: CSVLGGQPNTGELFF.